This T cell receptor (beta chain) was captured by sequencing in a study of cytomegalovirus exposure and HLA in healthy donors. Findings and limits, study-wide: Prediction of most subjects' HLA-A and HLA-B alleles by TCR beta sequences was reportedly accurate.

The primer mix had 60 Vbeta and 13 Jbeta primers. Data came from immunoSEQ multiplex PCR; TCRdb stores just in-frame clones and leaves some out. The data contain approximately 160,000 clones, approximately 82% of them singletons. The CDR3 is 14 residues long. V lost 5 bases, J lost 4 bases, and 4 bases stayed unmatched. Germline V gene data show CDR1 as SGHRS and CDR2 as YFSETQ. As regards this clone: Its antigen remains unidentified.

The source is a male donor in good health and CMV-seronegative. J is TRBJ1-4 and V is TRBV5-1, with 8 bases lining up with TRBD1. Specimen: PBMCs. This CDR3 reads CASSGTGGNEKLFF. In nucleotides, the CDR3 is TGCGCCAGCAGTGGGACAGGAGGTAATGAAAAACTGTTTTTT.